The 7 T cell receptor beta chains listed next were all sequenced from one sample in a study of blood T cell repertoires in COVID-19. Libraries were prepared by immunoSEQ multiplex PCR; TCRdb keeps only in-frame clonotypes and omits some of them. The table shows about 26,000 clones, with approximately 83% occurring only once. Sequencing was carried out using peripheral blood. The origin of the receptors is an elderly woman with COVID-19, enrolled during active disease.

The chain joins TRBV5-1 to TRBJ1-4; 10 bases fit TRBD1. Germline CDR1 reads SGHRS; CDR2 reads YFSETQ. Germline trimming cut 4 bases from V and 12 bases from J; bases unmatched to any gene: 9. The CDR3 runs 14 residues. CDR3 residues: CASSTGQGIGELFF. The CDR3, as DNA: TGCGCCAGCAGCACGGGACAGGGGATCGGTGAACTGTTTTTT.

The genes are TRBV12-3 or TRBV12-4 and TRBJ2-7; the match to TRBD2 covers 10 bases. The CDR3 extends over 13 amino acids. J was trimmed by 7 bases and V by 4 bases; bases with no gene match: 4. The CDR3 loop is CASSYGSGGEQYF. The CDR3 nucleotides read TGTGCCAGCAGTTATGGTAGCGGGGGGGAGCAGTACTTC.

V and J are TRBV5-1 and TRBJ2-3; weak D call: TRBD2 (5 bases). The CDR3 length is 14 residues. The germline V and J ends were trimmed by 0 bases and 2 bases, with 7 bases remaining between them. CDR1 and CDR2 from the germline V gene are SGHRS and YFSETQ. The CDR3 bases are TGCGCCAGCAGCTTGGGAGGGTTCACAGATACGCAGTATTTT. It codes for CASSLGGFTDTQYF.

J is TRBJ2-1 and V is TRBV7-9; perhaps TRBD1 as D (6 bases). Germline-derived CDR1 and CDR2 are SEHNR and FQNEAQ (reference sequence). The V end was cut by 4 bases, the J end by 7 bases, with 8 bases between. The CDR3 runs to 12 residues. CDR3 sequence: CASSSQGNEQFF. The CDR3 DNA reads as TGTGCCAGCAGCTCGCAGGGGAATGAGCAGTTCTTC.

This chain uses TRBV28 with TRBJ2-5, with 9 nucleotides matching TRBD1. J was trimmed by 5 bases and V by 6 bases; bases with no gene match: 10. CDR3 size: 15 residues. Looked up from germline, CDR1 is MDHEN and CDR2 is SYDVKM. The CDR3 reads CASSQGGQGSETQYF. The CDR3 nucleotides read TGTGCCAGCAGCCAGGGGGGACAGGGCAGCGAGACCCAGTACTTC.

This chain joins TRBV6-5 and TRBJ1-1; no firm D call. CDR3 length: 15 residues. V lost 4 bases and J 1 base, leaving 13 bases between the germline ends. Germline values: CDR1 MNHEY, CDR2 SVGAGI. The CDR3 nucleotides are TGTGCCAGCAGTTCTAGTTCGATAGGGAACACTGAAGCTTTCTTT. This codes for CASSSSSIGNTEAFF.

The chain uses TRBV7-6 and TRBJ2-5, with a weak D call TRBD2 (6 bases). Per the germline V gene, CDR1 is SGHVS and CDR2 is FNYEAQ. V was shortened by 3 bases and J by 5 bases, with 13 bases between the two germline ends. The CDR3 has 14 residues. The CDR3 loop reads CASSLDGTLETQYF. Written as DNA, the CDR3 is TGTGCCAGCAGCTTGGACGGGACTTTGGAGACCCAGTACTTC. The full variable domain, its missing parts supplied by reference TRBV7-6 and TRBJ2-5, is GAGVSQSPRYKVTKRGQDVALRCDPISGHVSLYWYRQALGQGPEFLTYFNYEAQQDKSGLPNDRFSAERPEGSISTLTIQRTEQRDSAMYRCASSLDGTLETQYFGPGTRLLVL.